Reported below is one T cell receptor (beta chain). This sample was taken from a study of CD8 T cells in Susac syndrome. V dropped 0 bases and J dropped 10 bases, with 12 bases sitting between them. Germline V lookup: CDR1 GTSNPN, CDR2 SVGIG (reference sequence). The CDR3 has 12 residues. An amount of RNA that ranged from roughly 0.5 to 1 ug was reverse transcribed with random hexamers. It was immunoSEQ multiplex PCR that amplified TCR beta CDR3 across 54 Vbeta and 13 Jbeta. MiXCR, applied by TCRdb to the immunoSEQ multiplex PCR reads, yields one record per CDR3 protein. Counted here are fewer than 350,000 distinct CDR3 sequences, roughly nine tenths occurring once; the ten biggest clones make up more than 0.06%. Sequencing of TCR beta was performed on blood CD8+ and CD4+ T cells. The study used treatment-naive patients who had stable or active relapsing-remitting disease as multiple sclerosis controls. FACS enriched CD8+ TEMRA cells, while bulk CD8+ and CD4+ were negatively isolated.

The receptor's source is a human donor with multiple sclerosis. Sequenced material: CD4+ T cells from PBMCs. The chain uses TRBV30 and TRBJ1-1; D is undetermined. The CDR3 DNA is TGTGCCTGGAGTGTACTGGCCGGGCTAGCTTTCTTT. It encodes CAWSVLAGLAFF.